The 13 T cell receptor beta chains given below trace back to one sample, sequenced in a study of cytotoxic CD8 clonotypes in ibrutinib-treated CLL. TCRdb's table, derived via immunoSEQ multiplex PCR, lists solely in-frame clones and lacks some. In the table there are approximately 70,000 clones, about 84% of which are singletons. The sequenced sample was PBMCs, obtained at disease progression, from a patient treated with ibrutinib. These receptors were taken from a human donor with chronic lymphocytic leukemia.

The V and J genes are TRBV6-1 and TRBJ2-7, with a weak D call TRBD1 (5 bases). The V gene's germline CDR1 is MNHNS and CDR2 SASEGT. This CDR3 has 14 residues. The germline V and J ends were trimmed by 4 bases and 1 base, with 11 bases remaining between them. The CDR3, as DNA: TGTGCCAGCAGTGGTTATGCAGGGTCCTACGAGCAGTACTTC. Translating gives CASSGYAGSYEQYF.

This clone was seen only once. The rearrangement uses TRBV6-1 and TRBJ1-3; possible D gene TRBD1, 6 bases. The germline V and J ends were trimmed by 2 bases and 15 bases, with 17 bases remaining between them. Per the germline V gene, CDR1 is MNHNS and CDR2 is SASEGT. The CDR3 extends over 13 amino acids. In nucleotides, the CDR3 is TGTGCCAGCAGTGAACTCGGGGGGGCCCCAGGATATTTT. Amino acid sequence: CASSELGGAPGYF.

CDR3 sequence reads: CANETSGRLYYEQYF. For the CDR3, the DNA is TGTGCCAACGAGACTAGCGGGAGGTTATACTACGAGCAGTACTTC. This chain connects TRBV21-1 to TRBJ2-7; the table gives TRBD2 as D, unverified against the DNA. TRBV21-1 counts as a pseudogene. The CDR3 runs 15 residues.

The chain joins TRBV29-1 to TRBJ2-3; D is unclear. The V end was cut by 8 bases, the J end by 6 bases, with 15 bases between. The germline V gene has CDR1 SQVTM and CDR2 ANQGSEA. The length of the CDR3 is 12 residues. CDR3 coding DNA: TGCAGCTCCCGGGCCTTGCCGGATACGCAGTATTTT. Translated: CSSRALPDTQYF.

The CDR3 loop reads CASSNRVRVGTGELFF. The CDR3 nucleotides read TGTGCCAGCAGCAATCGTGTGAGGGTGGGAACCGGGGAGCTGTTTTTT. The V call is TRBV7-8, the J call TRBJ2-2; weak D call: TRBD2 (5 bases). CDR1 is SGHVS and CDR2 is FQNEAQ in the germline V gene. With 5 bases removed from V and 5 bases from J, the gap between germline ends came to 18 bases. This CDR3 comprises 16 residues.

V and J are TRBV19 and TRBJ1-3; D gene ambiguous. This CDR3 comprises 15 residues. Per the germline V gene, CDR1 is LNHDA and CDR2 is SQIVND (reference sequence). The V end lost 3 bases, the J end lost 0 bases, and 9 bases lay between the germline ends. The CDR3 is CASSITSGSGNTIYF. The DNA for the CDR3 is TGTGCCAGTAGTATCACATCAGGCTCTGGAAACACCATATATTTT.

The chain combines TRBV11-2 with TRBJ2-1; 10 bases are a match to TRBD1. The germline gives CDR1 SGHAT, CDR2 FQNNGV. The CDR3 sequence is 15 residues long. The ends lost 5 bases at V and 0 bases at J; junction bases unmatched: 1. DNA for the CDR3: TGTGCCAGCAGCCGGGACAGGGGCTCCTACAATGAGCAGTTCTTC. This gives the protein CASSRDRGSYNEQFF.

The CDR3 is CASRGPSGTEAFF. The CDR3 coding sequence is TGTGCCAGCAGGGGACCCAGCGGCACTGAAGCTTTCTTT. The chain couples TRBV2 to TRBJ1-1; D possibly corresponds to TRBD1 (5 bases). The CDR3 is 13 residues long. Germline CDR1 is SNHLY and CDR2 is FYNNEI. V was shortened by 6 bases and J by 4 bases, with 12 bases between the two germline ends.

V is TRBV21-1 and J is TRBJ2-1; the table's D call, TRBD2, was not checked against the DNA. TRBV21-1 is a pseudogene segment. The CDR3 covers 17 residues. DNA of the CDR3: TGTGCCAGCAGCCGCCCAGGGTTGCGGGGGACCTACAATGAGCAGTTCTTC. Its protein is CASSRPGLRGTYNEQFF.

This chain links TRBV18 with TRBJ1-5, with a tentative D call TRBD1 (5 bases). The CDR3 is made up of 17 amino acids. The germline CDR1 and CDR2 sequences are KGHSH and LQKENI. The germline V and J ends were trimmed by 0 bases and 0 bases, with 12 bases remaining between them. CDR3: CASSPPQGGDSNQPQHF. CDR3 nucleotides: TGTGCCAGCTCACCACCCCAGGGAGGGGATAGCAATCAGCCCCAGCATTTT.

The chain is built from TRBV7-8 and TRBJ2-3, with D possibly being TRBD1 or TRBD2 (5 bases each). Germline loops: CDR1 SGHVS, CDR2 FQNEAQ. Trimming stripped 3 bases from V and 4 bases from J, with 8 bases between. This CDR3 region has 13 residues. The CDR3: CASSLRGSDTQYF. The CDR3 DNA sequence: TGTGCCAGCAGCTTGAGGGGATCAGATACGCAGTATTTT.

This chain links TRBV21-1 with TRBJ2-7; whether TRBD2, the table's D call, matches the DNA was not checked. TRBV21-1 is a pseudogene segment. This CDR3 is 15 amino acids long. CDR3 residues: CASSNKTSGLYEQYF. The DNA of the CDR3 is TGTGCCAGCAGCAACAAGACTAGCGGGCTATACGAGCAGTACTTC.

The chain carries TRBV27 and TRBJ2-3; no definite D call. V dropped 3 bases and J dropped 4 bases, with 8 bases sitting between them. Germline V lookup: CDR1 MNHEY, CDR2 SMNVEV (reference sequence). CDR3 length equals 13 residues. CDR3 sequence reads: CASSFSGSDTQYF. In DNA form, the CDR3 reads TGTGCCAGCAGTTTTTCAGGTTCAGATACGCAGTATTTT.